A single sample gave rise to the 3 T cell receptor beta chains below, sequenced in a study of shared clonotypes between healthy human individuals. Data came from immunoSEQ multiplex PCR; TCRdb stores just in-frame clones and leaves some out. The table shows 450,000 to 500,000 clones, with 70% to 85% occurring only once. Sample: PBMCs. These receptor sequences come from a woman in her 40s in good health. Some clones in this sample may be carry-over from other donors' samples.

The chain links TRBV5-1 to TRBJ2-5, with 8 bases identical to TRBD2. This CDR3 comprises 15 residues. Trimming cost V 1 base and J 1 base; bases outside gene matches: 3. Germline assignment: CDR1 SGHRS and CDR2 YFSETQ. The CDR3 region has the DNA TGCGCCAGCAGCTTGACTAGCGGATCCCAAGAGACCCAGTACTTC. Translation: CASSLTSGSQETQYF.

The chain joins TRBV6-5 to TRBJ2-5; D could derive from TRBD1 or TRBD2 (5 bases each). Trimming left V 2 bases short and J 3 bases short, with 13 bases between. The CDR3 sequence is 15 residues long. CDR1 is MNHEY, CDR2 SVGAGI, per germline. In DNA, the CDR3 is TGTGCCAGCAGTTACGGGGGTTTATCCGAAGAGACCCAGTACTTC. Residues: CASSYGGLSEETQYF.

The chain recombines TRBV27 with TRBJ1-1; TRBD1 matches at 8 bases. The V gene end was trimmed by 2 bases and the J gene end by 0 bases; junction bases not matched to a gene: 11. The V gene's germline CDR1 is MNHEY and CDR2 SMNVEV (reference sequence). The CDR3 runs 18 residues. The chain's CDR3 is CASSLAGRGRAMNTEAFF. The CDR3 DNA sequence: TGTGCCAGCAGTTTAGCGGGCAGGGGGCGGGCTATGAACACTGAAGCTTTCTTT.